The 7 T cell receptor beta chains below were found in one sample sequenced in a study of beta chain features in type 1 diabetes. Expressed TCRB transcripts were sequenced, since all the RNA that had been isolated was reverse transcribed. Repertoires were generated with immunoSEQ multiplex PCR, while TCRdb's copy carries only in-frame clones and drops some. The sample has 860,000 or so clones; 17% are singletons. Sequencing was performed on naive CD4+ T cells from blood. The receptors were gathered from a woman aged 18-29 years in good health.

There are a few counts of this clone. The chain links TRBV5-1 to TRBJ2-3; 10 bases match TRBD1. Unmatched junction bases numbered 4, after V lost 4 bases and J lost 5 bases. Germline assignment: CDR1 SGHRS and CDR2 YFSETQ. CDR3 length: 14 residues. CDR3 nucleotides: TGCGCCAGCAGCGACAGGGGGCCTGGAGATACGCAGTATTTT. This sequence encodes CASSDRGPGDTQYF.

This clone appeared a few times. The V and J genes are TRBV11-2 and TRBJ2-7; TRBD1 matches at 9 bases. The CDR3 length is 15 residues. V was clipped by 7 bases and J by 1 base; unmatched bases: 8. Germline CDR1 is SGHAT and CDR2 is FQNNGV. CDR3 sequence reads: CASTPGTGNSYEQYF. In nucleotides, the CDR3 is TGTGCCAGCACCCCCGGGACAGGGAATTCCTACGAGCAGTACTTC.

The chain employs TRBV7-9 and TRBJ2-5, with 7 bases aligning to TRBD1. Germline trimming cut 1 base from V and 4 bases from J; bases unmatched to any gene: 3. Germline CDR1 reads SEHNR; CDR2 reads FQNEAQ (reference sequence). CDR3 length: 14 residues. The DNA of the CDR3 is TGTGCCAGCAGCTTAGGAGCAGGGGGAGAGACCCAGTACTTC. It translates to CASSLGAGGETQYF.

The rearrangement links TRBV28 to TRBJ2-7; D gene unclear. CDR3 length equals 11 residues. V shed 8 bases and J shed 3 bases, with 8 bases lying between them. Germline lookup yields CDR1 MDHEN and CDR2 SYDVKM. Written as DNA, the CDR3 is TGTGCCAGCGGATGGAGCTACGAGCAGTACTTC. Translation gives CASGWSYEQYF.

The chain employs TRBV4-2 and TRBJ2-7, with a possible D match to TRBD2 (6 bases). Trimming pared 0 bases from V and 0 bases from J, leaving 12 bases between. This CDR3 is built from 16 residues. CDR1 is LGHNA, CDR2 YNFKEQ, per germline. The CDR3 DNA reads as TGTGCCAGCAGCCAAGATCGAAGCGGGCTCTCCTACGAGCAGTACTTC. This codes for CASSQDRSGLSYEQYF.

This clone was seen more than once but under ten times. The chain links TRBV9 to TRBJ2-5; no clear D gene. The V end lost 3 bases, the J end lost 1 base, and 13 bases lay between the germline ends. This CDR3 spans 15 amino acids. Germline values: CDR1 SGDLS, CDR2 YYNGEE. The CDR3 DNA reads as TGTGCCAGCAGCGAATTCCTCGGACCCCAAGAGACCCAGTACTTC. Its translation is CASSEFLGPQETQYF.

A few counts support this clone. The gene calls are TRBV7-9 and TRBJ2-4, with 8 nucleotides matching TRBD2. The ends lost 6 bases at V and 0 bases at J; junction bases unmatched: 7. The CDR3 extends over 16 amino acids. The V gene's germline CDR1 is SEHNR and CDR2 FQNEAQ (reference sequence). CDR3 sequence: CASSSGGDQAKNIQYF. The CDR3 coding sequence is TGTGCCAGCAGTTCCGGGGGGGATCAAGCCAAAAACATTCAGTACTTC. Complete variable domain (other parts from reference TRBV7-9 and TRBJ2-4): DTGVSQNPRHKITKRGQNVTFRCDPISEHNRLYWYRQTLGQGPEFLTYFQNEAQLEKSRLLSDRFSAERPKGSFSTLEIQRTEQGDSAMYLCASSSGGDQAKNIQYFGAGTRLSVL.